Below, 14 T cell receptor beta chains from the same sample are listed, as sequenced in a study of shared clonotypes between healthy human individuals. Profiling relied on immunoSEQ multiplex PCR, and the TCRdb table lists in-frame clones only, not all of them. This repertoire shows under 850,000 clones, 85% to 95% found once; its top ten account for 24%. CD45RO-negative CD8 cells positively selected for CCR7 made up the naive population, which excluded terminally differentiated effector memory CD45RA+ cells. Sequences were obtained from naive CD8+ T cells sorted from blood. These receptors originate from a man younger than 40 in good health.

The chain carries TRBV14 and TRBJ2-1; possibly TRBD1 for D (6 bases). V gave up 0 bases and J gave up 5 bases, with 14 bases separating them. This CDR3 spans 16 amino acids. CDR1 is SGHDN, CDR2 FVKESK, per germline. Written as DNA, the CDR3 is TGTGCCAGCAGCCAAGATTTCAGAAAGGGGGACAATGAGCAGTTCTTC. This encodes CASSQDFRKGDNEQFF. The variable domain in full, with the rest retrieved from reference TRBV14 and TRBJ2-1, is EAGVTQFPSHSVIEKGQTVTLRCDPISGHDNLYWYRRVMGKEIKFLLHFVKESKQDESGMPNNRFLAERTGGTYSTLKVQPAELEDSGVYFCASSQDFRKGDNEQFFGPGTRLTVL.

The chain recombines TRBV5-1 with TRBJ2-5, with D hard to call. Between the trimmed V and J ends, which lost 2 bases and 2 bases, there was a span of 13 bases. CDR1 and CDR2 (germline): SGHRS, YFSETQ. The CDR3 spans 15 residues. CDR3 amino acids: CASSFLQAIQETQYF. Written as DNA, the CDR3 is TGCGCCAGCAGCTTTTTGCAAGCTATTCAAGAGACCCAGTACTTC.

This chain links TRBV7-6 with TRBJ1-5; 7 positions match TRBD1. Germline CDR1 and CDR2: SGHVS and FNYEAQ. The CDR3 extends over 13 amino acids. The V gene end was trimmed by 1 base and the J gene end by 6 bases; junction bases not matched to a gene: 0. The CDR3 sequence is CASSLGTGQPQHF. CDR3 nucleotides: TGTGCCAGCAGCTTAGGGACAGGTCAGCCCCAGCATTTT.

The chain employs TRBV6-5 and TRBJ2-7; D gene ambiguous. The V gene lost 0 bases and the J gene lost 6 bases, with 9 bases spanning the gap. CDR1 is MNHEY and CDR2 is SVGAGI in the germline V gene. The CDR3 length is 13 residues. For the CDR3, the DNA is TGTGCCAGCAGTTACTCGTCCCCGGGCGAGCAGTACTTC. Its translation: CASSYSSPGEQYF.

CDR3 bases: TGTGCCAGCAGTGTACCGAGGGTGTCTGGGGCCAACGTCCTGACTTTC. Its translation: CASSVPRVSGANVLTF. The chain combines TRBV7-3 with TRBJ2-6, with D maybe TRBD2 (5 bases). The CDR3 has 16 residues. CDR1 SGHTA and CDR2 FQGTGA come from the germline V gene. The V end was cut by 6 bases, the J end by 1 base, with 13 bases between.

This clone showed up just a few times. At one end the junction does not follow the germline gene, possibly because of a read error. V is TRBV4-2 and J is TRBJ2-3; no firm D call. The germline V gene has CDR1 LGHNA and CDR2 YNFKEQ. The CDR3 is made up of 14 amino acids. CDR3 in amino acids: CASSEEVPTDTQYF. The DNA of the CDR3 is TGTGCCAGCAGCGAAGAGGTGCCTACAGATACGCAGTATTTT.

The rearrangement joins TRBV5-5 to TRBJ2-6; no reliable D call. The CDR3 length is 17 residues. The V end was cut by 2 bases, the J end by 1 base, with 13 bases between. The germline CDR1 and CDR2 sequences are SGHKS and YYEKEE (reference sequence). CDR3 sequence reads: CASSFTRPKSGANVLTF. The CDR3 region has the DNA TGTGCCAGCAGCTTCACACGGCCAAAATCTGGGGCCAACGTCCTGACTTTC.

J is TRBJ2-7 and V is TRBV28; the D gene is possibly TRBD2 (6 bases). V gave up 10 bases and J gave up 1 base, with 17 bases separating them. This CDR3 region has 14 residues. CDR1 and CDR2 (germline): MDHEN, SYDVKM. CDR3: CATESGRQSYEQYF. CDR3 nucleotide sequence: TGTGCCACCGAATCGGGGAGGCAGTCCTACGAGCAGTACTTC.

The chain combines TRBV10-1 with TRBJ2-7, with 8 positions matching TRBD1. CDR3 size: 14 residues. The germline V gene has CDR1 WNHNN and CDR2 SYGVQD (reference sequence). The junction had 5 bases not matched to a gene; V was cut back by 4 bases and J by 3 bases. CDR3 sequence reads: CASSGQQGDYEQYF. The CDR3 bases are TGCGCCAGCAGTGGGCAACAGGGGGACTACGAGCAGTACTTC.

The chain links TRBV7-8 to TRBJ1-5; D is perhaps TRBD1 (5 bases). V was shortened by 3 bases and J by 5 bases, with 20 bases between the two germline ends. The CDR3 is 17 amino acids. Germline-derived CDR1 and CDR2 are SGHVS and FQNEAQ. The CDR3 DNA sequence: TGTGCCAGCAGCTTCGGGGCCGAGGGCTCCGGATATCAGCCCCAGCATTTT. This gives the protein CASSFGAEGSGYQPQHF.

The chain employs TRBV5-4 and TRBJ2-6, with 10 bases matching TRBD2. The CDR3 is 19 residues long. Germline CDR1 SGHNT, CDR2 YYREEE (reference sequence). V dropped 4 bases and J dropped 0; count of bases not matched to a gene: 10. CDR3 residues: CASSRGSLAGSSGANVLTF. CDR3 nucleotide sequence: TGTGCCAGCAGCCGAGGCTCACTAGCGGGAAGCTCTGGGGCCAACGTCCTGACTTTC.

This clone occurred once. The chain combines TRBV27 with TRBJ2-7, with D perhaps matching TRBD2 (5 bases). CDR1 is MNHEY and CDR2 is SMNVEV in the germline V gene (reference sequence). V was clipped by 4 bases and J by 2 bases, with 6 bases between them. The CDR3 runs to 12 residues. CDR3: CASSSGAYEQYF. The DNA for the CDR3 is TGTGCCAGCAGTTCCGGGGCCTACGAGCAGTACTTC.

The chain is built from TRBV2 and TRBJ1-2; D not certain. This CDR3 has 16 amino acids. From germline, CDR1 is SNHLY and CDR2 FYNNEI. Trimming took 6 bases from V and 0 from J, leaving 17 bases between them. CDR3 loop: CASRDSRVKTNYGYTF. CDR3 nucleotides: TGTGCCAGCAGAGATTCCCGAGTAAAGACTAACTATGGCTACACCTTC.

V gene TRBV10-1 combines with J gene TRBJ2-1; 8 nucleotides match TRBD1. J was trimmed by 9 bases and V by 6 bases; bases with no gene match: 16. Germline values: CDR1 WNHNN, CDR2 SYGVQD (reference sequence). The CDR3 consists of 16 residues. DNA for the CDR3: TGCGCCAGCAGCGCAAGGCCAGGACAGGGAGGTGGTGAGCAGTTCTTC. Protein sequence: CASSARPGQGGGEQFF.